Listed here is a single TCR beta chain. Its antigen remains unknown. Trimming cost V 5 bases and J 4 bases, with 12 bases left between them. The CDR3 is made up of 13 amino acids. From germline, CDR1 is SGHRS and CDR2 YFSETQ. The donors gave bone marrow, and they were healthy. The PCR had 60 Vbeta and 13 Jbeta primers. TCRdb's copy holds only in-frame clones and misses some; the assay was immunoSEQ multiplex PCR. The profile shows roughly 130,000 clones, more than 60% of them singletons. The entry originates in a study of cytomegalovirus exposure and HLA in healthy donors. Study-wide results and limits: Cytomegalovirus association was assigned to 150 to 200 TCR beta chains.

This TCR was recovered from a woman aged 55 to 70 in good health and CMV-seronegative. The V gene is TRBV5-1, the J gene TRBJ1-2; possibly TRBD1 for D (5 bases). Sequenced: PBMCs. CDR3 in DNA: TGCGCCAGCAGTGGGCCAGGGCTCTATGGCTACACCTTC. It yields the protein CASSGPGLYGYTF.